This TCR beta chain was retrieved from a study of T cell changes during pregnancy in multiple sclerosis. Data came from immunoSEQ multiplex PCR; TCRdb stores just in-frame clones and leaves some out. The table has 55,000 to 70,000 clones, around 90% seen once. This CDR3 is 12 amino acids long. The specimen comprised CD4+ T cells from peripheral blood mononuclear cells, sampled after pregnancy. The V call is TRBV21-1, the J call TRBJ2-4; whether TRBD2, the table's D call, matches the DNA was not checked. TRBV21-1 is recorded as a pseudogene. This receptor was taken from a female donor with multiple sclerosis, enrolled in a pregnancy study. Written as DNA, the CDR3 is TGTGCCAGCTCGCCGGGAGAAAACATTCAGTACTTC. Amino acid sequence: CASSPGENIQYF.